This T cell receptor beta chain emerged from a study of blood T cells in healthy people across ages. Study outcomes and limitations: With age, beta diversity per million T cells declined roughly linearly, significantly by 30 to 40.

Trimming left V 7 bases short and J 3 bases short, with 30 bases between. Germline lookup yields CDR1 MNHNS and CDR2 SASEGT. The CDR3 runs to 19 residues. Healthy Caucasians from Russia aged about 6 to 100 served as donors. At least ten counts were recorded for this clonotype. The antigen is not known. Alongside a J-beta primer mix, a sample-barcoded 5' primer served in a second PCR lasting about 7 to 12 cycles. TCRdb ran MiXCR on the 5' RACE reads and lists one entry per CDR3 protein. The sample yields 600,000 or so distinct CDR3 sequences, about 30% seen once. The source of this sequence is a woman older than 75 in good health. The genes are TRBV6-1 and TRBJ1-2; a weak D match, TRBD1 (6 bases). Sequencing used blood. The CDR3 DNA follows: TGTGCCAGCACTCGGACCAGTCACGGACAGTTAAAGAGTTACTATGGCTACACCTTC. Translating gives CASTRTSHGQLKSYYGYTF.